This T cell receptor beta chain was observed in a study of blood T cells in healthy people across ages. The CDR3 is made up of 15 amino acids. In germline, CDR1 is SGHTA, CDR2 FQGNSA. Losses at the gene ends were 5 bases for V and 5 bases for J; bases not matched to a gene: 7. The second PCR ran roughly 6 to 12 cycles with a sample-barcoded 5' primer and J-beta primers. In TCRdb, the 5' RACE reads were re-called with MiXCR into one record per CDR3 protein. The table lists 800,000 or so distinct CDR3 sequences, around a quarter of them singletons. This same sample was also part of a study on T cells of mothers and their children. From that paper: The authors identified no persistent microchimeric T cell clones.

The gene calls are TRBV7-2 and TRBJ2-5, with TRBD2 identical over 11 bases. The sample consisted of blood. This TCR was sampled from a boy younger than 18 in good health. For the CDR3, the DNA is TGTGCCAGCAGCGTGACTAGCGGGGCGGGGGAGACCCAGTACTTC. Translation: CASSVTSGAGETQYF.